Below are 24 T cell receptor beta chains sequenced from a single sample in a study of cytomegalovirus exposure and HLA in healthy donors. The PCR ran on 60 Vbeta and 13 Jbeta primers. Sequencing was performed with immunoSEQ multiplex PCR; in TCRdb, only in-frame clones are kept and a portion is missing. The table for this sample gives about 160,000 clones. Specimen: PBMCs. The receptor set was obtained from a woman in her fifties or sixties in good health and CMV-seronegative.

The chain links TRBV7-3 to TRBJ2-3, with 12 nucleotides matching TRBD2. The CDR3 length is 15 residues. V dropped 5 bases and J dropped 7; count of bases not matched to a gene: 7. Per germline, CDR1 SGHTA and CDR2 FQGTGA. CDR3 residues: CASSPGLAGLNTQYF. In DNA, the CDR3 is TGTGCCAGCAGCCCCGGACTAGCGGGATTGAATACGCAGTATTTT.

The rearrangement links TRBV6-4 to TRBJ1-5; D possibly corresponds to TRBD1 (6 bases). The CDR3 has 14 residues. V gave up 0 bases and J gave up 9 bases, with 12 bases separating them. Germline V gene lookup returns CDR1 MRHNA and CDR2 SNTAGT. Written as DNA, the CDR3 is TGTGCCAGCAGTGACTCCGGGACATGTAGGCCCCAGCATTTT. Translation gives CASSDSGTCRPQHF.

The chain is built from TRBV5-1 and TRBJ2-7, with D perhaps TRBD1 (5 bases). The CDR3 is 13 residues long. Germline V gene lookup returns CDR1 SGHRS and CDR2 YFSETQ. V was pared by 4 bases and J by 0 bases, with 8 bases between. CDR3 residues: CASSEQVSYEQYF. CDR3 bases: TGCGCCAGCAGCGAACAGGTCTCCTACGAGCAGTACTTC.

The genes are TRBV4-3 and TRBJ1-5; 8 nucleotides agree with TRBD1. This CDR3 is 15 amino acids long. Unmatched junction bases numbered 5, after V lost 0 bases and J lost 7 bases. From germline, CDR1 is LGHNA and CDR2 YSLEER. The CDR3 loop reads CASSQDQGAGQPQHF. In DNA form, the CDR3 reads TGCGCCAGCAGCCAAGATCAGGGGGCGGGACAGCCCCAGCATTTT.

This chain uses TRBV7-3 with TRBJ2-6, with TRBD1 identical over 9 bases. J gave up 2 bases and V 4 bases, and 6 bases lay outside the gene matches. Germline values: CDR1 SGHTA, CDR2 FQGTGA. The CDR3 has 17 amino acids. The CDR3 bases are TGTGCCAGCAGCTCCCAACAGGGGGCGCCTGGGGCCAACGTCCTGACTTTC. It is translated as CASSSQQGAPGANVLTF.

The chain employs TRBV5-1 and TRBJ2-1; 8 positions match TRBD1. The V and J ends lost 6 bases and 8 bases, in that order; junction bases with no gene match: 7. There are 13 residues in the CDR3. Germline V gives CDR1 SGHRS, CDR2 YFSETQ. CDR3: CASNLQGADEQFF. The CDR3 bases are TGCGCCAGCAACCTTCAGGGGGCGGATGAGCAGTTCTTC.

The J gene is TRBJ2-3, the V gene TRBV2; maybe TRBD1 (5 bases). Germline CDR1 SNHLY, CDR2 FYNNEI. V lost 7 bases to trimming and J lost 5 bases, with 16 bases between them. This CDR3 is built from 14 residues. This chain's CDR3 is CASMRQSRGDTQYF. The CDR3 region has the DNA TGTGCCAGCATGAGACAGTCCCGCGGAGATACGCAGTATTTT.

The chain uses TRBV27 and TRBJ2-1; 11 bases agree with TRBD1. With V trimmed by 7 bases and J by 5 bases, 10 bases remained unmatched. Germline V lookup: CDR1 MNHEY, CDR2 SMNVEV (reference sequence). CDR3 size: 16 residues. This CDR3 reads CASTPRRTGGHNEQFF. The CDR3 coding sequence is TGTGCCAGCACCCCCCGCCGGACAGGGGGCCACAATGAGCAGTTCTTC.

The V gene is TRBV19, the J gene TRBJ1-4, with 10 bases lining up with TRBD1. CDR1 and CDR2 from the germline V gene are LNHDA and SQIVND (reference sequence). The CDR3 length is 18 residues. V lost 6 bases, J lost 8 bases, and 18 bases stayed unmatched. CDR3 DNA: TGTGCCAGTAGCCCATCTTGGACAGGGGGGGGTCGGTGGGAAAAACTGTTTTTT. Translated: CASSPSWTGGGRWEKLFF.

CDR3: CATSDRGYGYTF. In DNA form, the CDR3 reads TGTGCCACCAGCGACAGGGGCTATGGCTACACCTTC. The rearrangement uses TRBV15 and TRBJ1-2, with 8 bases that match TRBD1. The germline CDR1 and CDR2 sequences are LNHNV and YYDKDF (reference sequence). The CDR3 consists of 12 residues. V lost 5 bases, J lost 4 bases, and 0 bases stayed unmatched.

The chain joins TRBV19 to TRBJ1-5; weak D call: TRBD1 (5 bases). Per the germline V gene, CDR1 is LNHDA and CDR2 is SQIVND (reference sequence). The CDR3 runs to 13 residues. Trimming took 4 bases from V and 7 from J, leaving 11 bases between them. The CDR3 DNA is TGTGCCAGTAGTACAGGGATCGGGCAGCCCCAGCATTTT. It is translated as CASSTGIGQPQHF.

The genes are TRBV11-2 and TRBJ2-1, with unresolved D. From germline, CDR1 is SGHAT and CDR2 FQNNGV. V shed 1 base and J shed 0 bases, with 7 bases lying between them. This CDR3 has 15 amino acids. The CDR3 region has the DNA TGTGCCAGCAGCTTAGGGCCCAGCTCCTACAATGAGCAGTTCTTC. This translates into CASSLGPSSYNEQFF.

V usage is TRBV18 and J usage is TRBJ2-2; tentative D call: TRBD1 (6 bases). The CDR3 extends over 15 amino acids. V was clipped by 6 bases and J by 0 bases, with 11 bases between them. The germline V gene has CDR1 KGHSH and CDR2 LQKENI. CDR3 DNA sequence: TGTGCCAGCTCGGGGGCCGGCGCGAACACCGGGGAGCTGTTTTTT. Protein sequence: CASSGAGANTGELFF.

The chain links TRBV29-1 to TRBJ2-1; 8 bases map to TRBD1. V shed 3 bases and J 2 bases; nucleotides not matched to a gene: 6. CDR3 length: 15 residues. Per germline, CDR1 SQVTM and CDR2 ANQGSEA. The CDR3 DNA reads TGCAGCGTTGACAGGGGGCTCCGTCCCTACAATGAGCAGTTCTTC. As protein: CSVDRGLRPYNEQFF.

This rearrangement joins TRBV11-3 to TRBJ2-2; the match to TRBD2 covers 9 bases. V shed 5 bases and J 1 base; nucleotides not matched to a gene: 5. Per germline, CDR1 SGHNT and CDR2 YENEEA. The CDR3 spans 16 residues. This CDR3 is CASSIIAGVNTGELFF. CDR3 coding DNA: TGTGCCAGCAGCATTATAGCGGGAGTGAACACCGGGGAGCTGTTTTTT.

The genes are TRBV12-5 and TRBJ2-1, with 7 bases that match TRBD2. The CDR3 runs 17 residues. Trimming took 2 bases from V and 3 from J; bases not matched to a gene: 10. CDR1 and CDR2 from the germline V gene are LGHNT and FRNRAP. The DNA of the CDR3 is TGTGCTAGTGGTTTGTCCCGGGGAGGGGCCAACTACAATGAGCAGTTCTTC. Translated: CASGLSRGGANYNEQFF. The full variable domain, completed using reference TRBV12-5 and TRBJ2-1, is DARVTQTPRHKVTEMGQEVTMRCQPILGHNTVFWYRQTMMQGLELLAYFRNRAPLDDSGMPKDRFSAEMPDATLATLKIQPSEPRDSAVYFCASGLSRGGANYNEQFFGPGTRLTVL.

The chain is built from TRBV5-1 and TRBJ1-6, with TRBD1 matching 11 bases. Germline V CDR1 and CDR2: SGHRS, YFSETQ. This CDR3 region has 17 residues. The trim removed 4 bases at V and 7 bases at J, leaving 10 bases unmatched. The CDR3 region has the DNA TGCGCCAGCAGCATTCGTTTCGGGACAGGGGGAAATTCACCCCTCCACTTT. Translating gives CASSIRFGTGGNSPLHF.

The chain recombines TRBV9 with TRBJ1-2; 9 bases line up with TRBD1. The CDR3 totals 15 residues. Looked up from germline, CDR1 is SGDLS and CDR2 is YYNGEE. V was pared by 0 bases and J by 8 bases, with 8 bases of the junction left unmatched. CDR3 protein: CASSVDGTGSNGYTF. In DNA, the CDR3 is TGTGCCAGCAGCGTAGATGGGACAGGGAGTAACGGCTACACCTTC.

CDR3 region: CASGLPQGGGYTF. Here the CDR3 DNA reads TGTGCTAGTGGTTTACCACAGGGGGGCGGCTACACCTTC. The V gene is TRBV12-5, the J gene TRBJ1-2, with 8 nucleotides matching TRBD1. CDR3 length equals 13 residues. Per germline, CDR1 LGHNT and CDR2 FRNRAP. Trimming at V came to 3 bases and at J to 8 bases, leaving 5 bases not matched to a gene.

The rearrangement joins TRBV4-3 to TRBJ2-1; 12 bases are a match to TRBD2. CDR1 is LGHNA, CDR2 YSLEER, per germline. J gave up 1 base and V 0 bases, and 7 bases lay outside the gene matches. This CDR3 comprises 19 residues. CDR3: CASSQDPSGGAGSYNEQFF. The CDR3 DNA sequence: TGCGCCAGCAGCCAAGATCCTAGCGGGGGGGCCGGGTCCTACAATGAGCAGTTCTTC.

This CDR3 is CASSPGGDYNEQFF. CDR3 in DNA: TGTGCCAGCAGTCCAGGGGGCGACTACAATGAGCAGTTCTTC. The V and J genes are TRBV28 and TRBJ2-1; the match to TRBD1 covers 8 bases. The germline CDR1 and CDR2 sequences are MDHEN and SYDVKM. The J segment lost 3 bases and the V segment lost 5 bases, leaving 3 bases of the junction unmatched. The CDR3 loop spans 14 amino acids.

The J gene is TRBJ1-1, the V gene TRBV7-9; weak D call: TRBD1 (5 bases). Germline V gives CDR1 SEHNR, CDR2 FQNEAQ (reference sequence). The CDR3 extends over 13 amino acids. V lost 3 bases to trimming and J lost 4 bases, with 9 bases between them. In nucleotides, the CDR3 is TGTGCCAGCAGCTTTAGGGGCGTCACTGAAGCTTTCTTT. Its protein is CASSFRGVTEAFF. The complete variable domain, with remaining parts taken from reference TRBV7-9 and TRBJ1-1, reads DTGVSQNPRHKITKRGQNVTFRCDPISEHNRLYWYRQTLGQGPEFLTYFQNEAQLEKSRLLSDRFSAERPKGSFSTLEIQRTEQGDSAMYLCASSFRGVTEAFFGQGTRLTVV.

The chain carries TRBV27 and TRBJ2-3; D is unclear. The CDR3 totals 14 residues. Trimming left V 5 bases short and J 2 bases short, with 11 bases between. Germline values: CDR1 MNHEY, CDR2 SMNVEV (reference sequence). CDR3 loop: CASSPQWPTDTQYF. For the CDR3, the DNA is TGTGCCAGCAGTCCCCAGTGGCCCACAGATACGCAGTATTTT.

The chain recombines TRBV4-1 with TRBJ2-5, with D perhaps matching TRBD2 (5 bases). CDR1 is MGHRA, CDR2 YSYEKL, per germline. V gave up 0 bases and J gave up 5 bases, with 7 bases separating them. The CDR3 is 13 amino acids. CDR3 sequence (DNA): TGCGCCAGCAGCCAAGACGGGGTCGAGACCCAGTACTTC. The encoded protein is CASSQDGVETQYF.